Listed here is a single TCR beta chain. This entry belongs to a study of T cell changes during pregnancy in multiple sclerosis. CDR3 length equals 14 residues. Trimming left V 3 bases short and J 5 bases short, with 13 bases between. CDR1 and CDR2 from the germline V gene are MNHNS and SASEGT. The repertoire was sequenced with immunoSEQ multiplex PCR; TCRdb's copy has only in-frame clones and lacks some. The repertoire holds about 41,000 clones, with 89% as singletons. The rearrangement joins TRBV6-1 to TRBJ1-1, with a tentative D call TRBD1 (5 bases). Source: CD4+ T cells from peripheral blood mononuclear cells, taken in the first trimester of pregnancy. This TCR was recovered from a female donor with multiple sclerosis, enrolled in a pregnancy study. This CDR3 is CASSESQGRTEAFF. The CDR3 nucleotides read TGTGCCAGCAGTGAGTCTCAGGGCAGGACTGAAGCTTTCTTT.